This T cell receptor (beta chain) appears in the sequencing data of a study of blood T cells in healthy people across ages. Regarding the study as a whole: Estimated diversity across one million T cells was deemed an underestimate.

Together with a sample-barcoded 5' primer, a J-beta primer mix was included in a second PCR lasting about 6 to 12 cycles. TCRdb analysed the 5' RACE reads with MiXCR anew, one entry per CDR3 protein. The repertoire holds around 1.1 million distinct CDR3 sequences, 35% to 40% seen once, with approximately 14% in the top ten. On this clonotype: Its antigen is unidentified.

Sequenced input: blood. The sequence came from a man aged 18 to 30 in good health.

In nucleotides, the CDR3 is TGTGCCAGCAGCGACTCTCAGGGTGAAGCTTTCTTT. Amino acid sequence: CASSDSQGEAFF. The J gene is TRBJ1-1, the V gene TRBV12-3 or TRBV12-4, with D perhaps matching TRBD1 (5 bases). The CDR3 covers 12 residues. V was pared by 6 bases and J by 7 bases, with 12 bases between.